A single sample gave rise to the 18 T cell receptor beta chains below, sequenced in a study of Ad26.COV2.S vaccination and SARS-CoV-2 variants. TCRdb's copy holds only in-frame clones and misses some; the assay was immunoSEQ multiplex PCR. The data contain about 180,000 clones, 87% of them seen just once; the ten biggest clones take up roughly 6%. Sample: peripheral blood, taken after recovery from COVID-19. The receptors derive from a human donor who had recovered from COVID-19.

J is TRBJ2-5 and V is TRBV11-2, with D uncertain. Looked up from germline, CDR1 is SGHAT and CDR2 is FQNNGV. The germline V and J ends were trimmed by 5 bases and 11 bases, with 18 bases remaining between them. The CDR3 loop spans 13 amino acids. Written as DNA, the CDR3 is TGTGCCAGCAGCCTGGTGACTTTTATTTCGCAGTACTTC. Protein: CASSLVTFISQYF.

V is TRBV5-4 and J is TRBJ2-5; 8 bases fit TRBD2. Germline CDR1 and CDR2: SGHNT and YYREEE (reference sequence). CDR3 length: 16 residues. Germline trimming cut 0 bases from V and 0 bases from J; bases unmatched to any gene: 4. CDR3 sequence: CASSLALAEYQETQYF. For the CDR3, the DNA is TGTGCCAGCAGCTTGGCACTAGCGGAGTACCAAGAGACCCAGTACTTC.

A single count supports this clone. This chain links TRBV7-2 with TRBJ2-7; 8 bases are a match to TRBD1. The CDR3 contains 15 residues. The J segment lost 4 bases and the V segment lost 4 bases, leaving 9 bases of the junction unmatched. The germline CDR1 and CDR2 sequences are SGHTA and FQGNSA. In DNA, the CDR3 is TGTGCCAGCAGCTCCCTCCCGGGACAGGCTTACGAGCAGTACTTC. Encoded protein: CASSSLPGQAYEQYF.

V is TRBV10-2 and J is TRBJ2-5, with 7 bases lining up with TRBD1. Germline lookup yields CDR1 WSHSY and CDR2 SAAADI. This CDR3 has 13 amino acids. V lost 4 bases, J lost 4 bases, and 3 bases stayed unmatched. The CDR3 DNA reads as TGCGCCAGCAGTGGGTCAGGGGGAGAGACCCAGTACTTC. Protein sequence: CASSGSGGETQYF.

This sequence joins TRBV27 and TRBJ2-2; tentatively, D is TRBD1 or TRBD2 (5 bases each). Deletions cut 0 bases from V and 6 bases from J, with 11 bases between. The CDR3 length is 15 residues. The germline gives CDR1 MNHEY, CDR2 SMNVEV (reference sequence). This CDR3 is CASSLSRDGAGELFF. The CDR3 DNA follows: TGTGCCAGCAGTTTATCGAGGGACGGGGCCGGGGAGCTGTTTTTT.

This clone was recorded only once. The J gene is TRBJ1-4, the V gene TRBV5-6; D perhaps matches TRBD1 (5 bases). Trimming left V 0 bases short and J 5 bases short, with 8 bases between. Germline CDR1 and CDR2: SGHDT and YYEEEE. This CDR3 has 14 amino acids. CDR3 region: CASSLAPGNEKLFF. CDR3 DNA: TGTGCCAGCAGCTTGGCCCCAGGGAATGAAAAACTGTTTTTT. Variable domain in full (rest from reference TRBV5-6 and TRBJ1-4): DAGVTQSPTHLIKTRGQQVTLRCSPKSGHDTVSWYQQALGQGPQFIFQYYEEEERQRGNFPDRFSGHQFPNYSSELNVNALLLGDSALYLCASSLAPGNEKLFFGSGTQLSVL.

V usage is TRBV27 and J usage is TRBJ2-5, with 12 bases that match TRBD2. The CDR3 is 16 residues long. Per germline, CDR1 MNHEY and CDR2 SMNVEV (reference sequence). V lost 1 base to trimming and J lost 5 bases; unmatched junction nucleotides: 5. CDR3 residues: CASSLLPSGGEETQYF. The CDR3 DNA sequence: TGTGCCAGCAGTTTATTACCTAGCGGGGGGGAGGAGACCCAGTACTTC.

The chain has TRBV4-1 and TRBJ2-5; D possibly uses TRBD1 or TRBD2 (6 bases each). This CDR3 region has 17 residues. V was pared by 1 base and J by 2 bases, with 17 bases between. Germline V gene data show CDR1 as MGHRA and CDR2 as YSYEKL. CDR3 in amino acids: CASSQGWGGGRQETQYF. The CDR3 DNA sequence: TGCGCCAGCAGCCAAGGGTGGGGTGGGGGGCGGCAAGAGACCCAGTACTTC.

The rearrangement links TRBV30 to TRBJ1-3, with D maybe TRBD1 (5 bases). The germline gives CDR1 GTSNPN, CDR2 SVGIG (reference sequence). This CDR3 contains 15 residues. V was pared by 7 bases and J by 0 bases, with 16 bases between. In DNA, the CDR3 is TGTGCCTACCGATTCGGGGGTTTCTCTGGAAACACCATATATTTT. It yields the protein CAYRFGGFSGNTIYF.

The rearrangement links TRBV15 to TRBJ2-2; 8 nucleotides align to TRBD1. There are 15 residues in the CDR3. Trimming took 3 bases from V and 5 from J; bases not matched to a gene: 5. Germline loops: CDR1 LNHNV, CDR2 YYDKDF (reference sequence). The chain's CDR3 is CATSSMYRGTGELFF. CDR3 in DNA: TGTGCCACCAGCAGTATGTACAGGGGGACCGGGGAGCTGTTTTTT.

The chain couples TRBV3-1 (or the pseudogene TRBV3-2) to TRBJ2-7; 8 bases line up with TRBD1. This CDR3 region has 14 residues. J was trimmed by 5 bases and V by 3 bases; bases with no gene match: 6. CDR1 and CDR2 from the germline V gene are LGHDT and YNNKEL (reference sequence). The CDR3 bases are TGTGCCAGCAGCCACGGACAGGGAGAAGACGAGCAGTACTTC. It encodes CASSHGQGEDEQYF.

The chain recombines TRBV7-3 with TRBJ2-3; 9 bases fit TRBD2. V was clipped by 5 bases and J by 2 bases; unmatched bases: 5. CDR1 and CDR2 from the germline V gene are SGHTA and FQGTGA. This CDR3 region has 15 residues. CDR3 sequence reads: CASSPRTSATDTQYF. In DNA form, the CDR3 reads TGTGCCAGCAGCCCCCGGACTAGCGCCACAGATACGCAGTATTTT. Full variable domain (missing parts from reference TRBV7-3 and TRBJ2-3): GAGVSQTPSNKVTEKGKYVELRCDPISGHTALYWYRQSLGQGPEFLIYFQGTGAADDSGLPNDRFFAVRPEGSVSTLKIQRTERGDSAVYLCASSPRTSATDTQYFGPGTRLTVL.

This chain links TRBV3-1 (or the pseudogene TRBV3-2) with TRBJ2-1; 10 bases fit TRBD2. This CDR3 spans 15 amino acids. Trimming cost V 4 bases and J 8 bases; bases outside gene matches: 8. Germline values: CDR1 LGHDT, CDR2 YNNKEL (reference sequence). This CDR3 is CASSLPLAGLDEQFF. CDR3 nucleotides: TGTGCCAGCAGCCTACCACTAGCGGGACTTGATGAGCAGTTCTTC.

The chain carries TRBV6-5 and TRBJ1-5; no reliable D call. The germline V gene has CDR1 MNHEY and CDR2 SVGAGI. Trimming shortened V by 4 bases and J by 6 bases, and 19 bases separated the two germline ends. The CDR3 loop spans 16 amino acids. CDR3 nucleotides: TGTGCCAGCAGTTCAACACCGGTTGGTTACGGTCAGCCCCAGCATTTT. Residues: CASSSTPVGYGQPQHF.

The chain combines TRBV19 with TRBJ1-1; D perhaps matches TRBD1 (6 bases). The CDR3 totals 14 residues. Per the germline V gene, CDR1 is LNHDA and CDR2 is SQIVND (reference sequence). V was clipped by 1 base and J by 8 bases, with 14 bases between them. CDR3 DNA sequence: TGTGCCAGTAGTATAGTGGGGGGCGCCATAGAAGCTTTCTTT. This translates into CASSIVGGAIEAFF.

The chain employs TRBV11-2 and TRBJ2-3, with 10 nucleotides matching TRBD2. This CDR3 is 16 amino acids long. The J segment lost 4 bases and the V segment lost 4 bases, leaving 8 bases of the junction unmatched. Germline V gene data show CDR1 as SGHAT and CDR2 as FQNNGV. DNA of the CDR3: TGTGCCAGCAGCTCAAGCGGGGGGGCCGCTCCAGATACGCAGTATTTT. Protein sequence: CASSSSGGAAPDTQYF.

V gene TRBV9 combines with J gene TRBJ2-7, with no clear D. Germline assignment: CDR1 SGDLS and CDR2 YYNGEE. V was trimmed by 5 bases and J by 6 bases, leaving 15 bases between them. The CDR3 spans 13 residues. CDR3 region: CASSDGLDAEQYF. The DNA of the CDR3 is TGTGCCAGCAGTGATGGGCTAGATGCCGAGCAGTACTTC.

The V gene is TRBV11-3, the J gene TRBJ2-2, with 10 bases aligning to TRBD2. CDR1 and CDR2 (germline): SGHNT, YENEEA. V lost 5 bases to trimming and J lost 6 bases; unmatched junction nucleotides: 3. CDR3 length equals 14 residues. CDR3 amino acids: CASSPAGGAGELFF. Here the CDR3 DNA reads TGTGCCAGCAGCCCAGCGGGAGGGGCCGGGGAGCTGTTTTTT.